This T cell receptor (beta chain) stems from a study of metastatic and nonmetastatic thyroid tumors. As for the study in general: Across peripheral blood and tumor or nodule tissue samples taken from malignant and benign thyroid patients, the repertoires were compared with one another. Study outcomes and limitations: It was reported that TCR beta diversity was significantly higher in malignant thyroid tumors than benign nodules, in blood and tumor.

The CDR3 covers 15 residues. V was shortened by 2 bases and J by 5 bases, with 15 bases between the two germline ends. CDR1 is SNHLY, CDR2 FYNNEI, per germline. In the original analysis: Construction of a distant-metastasis classifier for papillary thyroid cancer relied on CDR3 differences across clinicopathological groups. With MiXCR, TCRdb reprocessed the PCR reads. The V and J calls were determined by TCRdb, not by the authors. The table has under 60,000 clones, 22% seen once. This clone showed up many times. Its target is not known. Thyroid surgery was performed in patients who had received no treatment beforehand.

Source material: blood. The chain uses TRBV2 and TRBJ2-5, with D tentatively TRBD2 (6 bases). The source of this sequence is a male donor with papillary thyroid cancer or a benign thyroid nodule (not recorded which). Some clones in this sample may be carry-over from other donors' samples. CDR3 sequence: CASSENTAGGETQYF. In DNA, the CDR3 is TGTGCCAGCAGTGAAAACACAGCAGGAGGGGAGACCCAGTACTTC.